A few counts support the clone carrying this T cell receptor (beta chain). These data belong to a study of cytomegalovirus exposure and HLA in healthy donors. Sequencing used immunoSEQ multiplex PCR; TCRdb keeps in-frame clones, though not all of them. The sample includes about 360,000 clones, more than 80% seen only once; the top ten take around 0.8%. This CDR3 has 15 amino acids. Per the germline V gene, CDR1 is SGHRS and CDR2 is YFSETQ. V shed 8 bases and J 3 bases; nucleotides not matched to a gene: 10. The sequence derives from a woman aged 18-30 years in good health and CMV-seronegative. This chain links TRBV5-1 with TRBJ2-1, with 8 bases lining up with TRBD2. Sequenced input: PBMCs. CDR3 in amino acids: CASTTGGSLYNEQFF. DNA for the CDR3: TGCGCCAGTACCACGGGGGGGTCTCTCTACAATGAGCAGTTCTTC.